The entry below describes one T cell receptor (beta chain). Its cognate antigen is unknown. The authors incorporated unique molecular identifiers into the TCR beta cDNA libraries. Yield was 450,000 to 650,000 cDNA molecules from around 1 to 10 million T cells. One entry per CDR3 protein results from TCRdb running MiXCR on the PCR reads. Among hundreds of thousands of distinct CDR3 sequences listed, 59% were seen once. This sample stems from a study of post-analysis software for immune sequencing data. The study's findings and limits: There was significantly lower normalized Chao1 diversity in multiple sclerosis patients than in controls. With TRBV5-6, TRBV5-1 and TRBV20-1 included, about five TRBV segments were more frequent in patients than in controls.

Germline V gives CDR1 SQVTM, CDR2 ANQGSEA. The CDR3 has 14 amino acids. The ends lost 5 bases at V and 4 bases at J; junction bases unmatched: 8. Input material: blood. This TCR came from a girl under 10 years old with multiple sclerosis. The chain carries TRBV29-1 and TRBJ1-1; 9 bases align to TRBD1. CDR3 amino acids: CSVTGGEASTEAFF. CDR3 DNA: TGCAGCGTTACAGGGGGCGAGGCCAGCACTGAAGCTTTCTTT.